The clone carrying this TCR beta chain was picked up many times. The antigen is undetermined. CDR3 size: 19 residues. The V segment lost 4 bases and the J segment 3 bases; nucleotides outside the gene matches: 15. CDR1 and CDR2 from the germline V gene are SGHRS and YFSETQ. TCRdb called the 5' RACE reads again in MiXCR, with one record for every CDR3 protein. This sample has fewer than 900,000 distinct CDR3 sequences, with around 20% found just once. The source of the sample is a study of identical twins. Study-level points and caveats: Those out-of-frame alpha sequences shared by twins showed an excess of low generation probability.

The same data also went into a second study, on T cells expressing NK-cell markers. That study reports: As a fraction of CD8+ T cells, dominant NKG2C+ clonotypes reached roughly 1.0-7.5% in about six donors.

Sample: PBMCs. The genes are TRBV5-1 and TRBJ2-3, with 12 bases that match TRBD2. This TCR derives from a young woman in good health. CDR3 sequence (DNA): TGCGCCAGCAGCCCGAGCCTACTAGCGGGAGGAAGTTTGACAGATACGCAGTATTTT. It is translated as CASSPSLLAGGSLTDTQYF.